Included here is one T cell receptor (beta chain) sequence, with context. Its antigen is not identified. The read ends 3 residues early relative to the CDR3; the germline J gene fills the gap. CDR3 size: 15 residues. Germline V lookup: CDR1 SGHDN, CDR2 FVKESK. Between the trimmed V and J ends, which lost 4 bases and 5 bases, there was a span of 17 bases. These data are taken from a study of T cells in women clearing cervical HPV infection. Across the whole study: Case blood was drawn a median approximately 21 weeks after lesion detection.

TCRdb keeps only in-frame clones here, not all; method: immunoSEQ multiplex PCR. The sample's table shows 42,000 or so clones. Regarding the study as a whole: Associations may precede or follow infection; HPV-specific or memory T cells were not isolated.

The J gene is TRBJ2-5, the V gene TRBV14, with D perhaps TRBD2 (5 bases). This sequence was found in a woman aged 18-69 years with a cervical HPV16 infection that either progressed to CIN3+ or cleared (not recorded which). The sample comprised blood buffy coat. The covered CDR3 bases are TGTGCCAGCAGCCGATCCCCCCGGCAGCGGGAGACC. It encodes CASSRSPRQRET. The whole CDR3 sequence is CASSRSPRQRETQYF.